The 3 T cell receptor beta chains presented below share a single source sample, sequenced in a study of Ad26.COV2.S vaccination and SARS-CoV-2 variants. Treatment: roughly 20 received Ad26.COV2.S at low or high dose, single or two shots; 5 received placebo; per-sample allocation not given. Material that was analyzed had been drawn on day 63 after the first vaccine or placebo injection. Produced via immunoSEQ multiplex PCR; TCRdb's table is partial and in-frame only. The data hold around 300,000 clones, with around 90% observed a single time. The sample here was peripheral blood, taken in a trial of Ad26.COV2.S vaccine versus placebo. These TCRs come from a person between 18 and 59 years old who received the Ad26.COV2.S COVID-19 vaccine or a placebo.

The chain has TRBV24-1 and TRBJ2-5; weak D call: TRBD1 (6 bases). V was cut by 3 bases and J by 7 bases, with 11 bases left in between. Germline CDR1 is KGHDR and CDR2 is SFDVKD. This CDR3 has 13 residues. The CDR3 DNA is TGTGCCACCAGTGATCCAGGGGAAGGGACCCAGTACTTC. Translated, it gives CATSDPGEGTQYF.

The chain recombines TRBV21-1 with TRBJ2-7; the tabulated D call, TRBD2, remains unverified against the DNA. TRBV21-1 has pseudogene status. The CDR3 runs 20 residues. Written as DNA, the CDR3 is TGTGCCAGCAGCAAAAGGGACTCCGGGAGGGGTGGGAACCTCCTATGCGAGCAGTACTTC. The encoded protein is CASSKRDSGRGGNLLCEQYF.

This chain connects TRBV27 to TRBJ1-4, with TRBD1 as a possible D gene (5 bases). Germline V gene lookup returns CDR1 MNHEY and CDR2 SMNVEV (reference sequence). Trimming shortened V by 2 bases and J by 10 bases, and 11 bases separated the two germline ends. The CDR3 runs to 13 residues. Written as DNA, the CDR3 is TGTGCCAGCAGTTTAGGACTTAGGGGAAAACTGTTTTTT. It specifies CASSLGLRGKLFF.